A single T cell receptor (beta chain) is shown here with its context. Its antigen remains unknown. CDR1 is SGHNT, CDR2 YYREEE, per germline (reference sequence). The ends were cut back, 5 bases at V and 6 bases at J, with 18 bases in the middle. CDR3 length: 14 residues. The study ran its PCR with 60 Vbeta and 13 Jbeta primers. The assay was immunoSEQ multiplex PCR, and TCRdb's table has in-frame clones only and misses some. Its listing shows 50,000 to 75,000 clones. This entry belongs to a study of cytomegalovirus exposure and HLA in healthy donors. Study findings and constraints: In a later analysis, TCR beta V- and J-gene trimming showed a link to a missense DCLRE1C variant.

V gene TRBV5-4 combines with J gene TRBJ2-7; no definite D call. The sequenced sample consisted of PBMCs. The TCR sequence derives from a woman in her late teens or twenties in good health and CMV-seronegative. CDR3 bases: TGTGCCAGCAGTCTATCAAGCTCCTTTGGCGAGCAGTACTTC. This gives the protein CASSLSSSFGEQYF.